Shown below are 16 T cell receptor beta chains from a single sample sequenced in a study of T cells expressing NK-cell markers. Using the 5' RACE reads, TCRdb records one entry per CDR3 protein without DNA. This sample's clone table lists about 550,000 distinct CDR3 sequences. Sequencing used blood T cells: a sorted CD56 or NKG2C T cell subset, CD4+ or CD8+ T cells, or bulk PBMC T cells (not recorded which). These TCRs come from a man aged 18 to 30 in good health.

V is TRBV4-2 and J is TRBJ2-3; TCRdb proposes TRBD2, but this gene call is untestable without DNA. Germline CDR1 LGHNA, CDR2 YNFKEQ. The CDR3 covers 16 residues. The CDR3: CASSQSPADVTDTQYF.

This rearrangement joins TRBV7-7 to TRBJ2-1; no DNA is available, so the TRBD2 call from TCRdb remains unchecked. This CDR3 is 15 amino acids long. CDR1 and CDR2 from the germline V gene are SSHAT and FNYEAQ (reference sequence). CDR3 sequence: CASSTGGLANGEQFF. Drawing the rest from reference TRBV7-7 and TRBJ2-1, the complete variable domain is GAGVSQSPRYKVTKRGQDVTLRCDPISSHATLYWYQQALGQGPEFLTYFNYEAQPDKSGLPSDRFSAERPEGSISTLTIQRTEQRDSAMYRCASSTGGLANGEQFFGPGTRLTVL.

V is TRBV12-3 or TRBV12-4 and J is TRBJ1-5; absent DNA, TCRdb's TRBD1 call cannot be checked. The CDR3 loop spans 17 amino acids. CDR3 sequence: CASSDPRDRELHQPQHF.

CDR3 residues: CASSFLQGVNNEQFF. The chain couples TRBV5-1 to TRBJ2-1; TCRdb reports TRBD1, a call that lacks DNA to check it against. The CDR3 spans 15 residues. Germline values: CDR1 SGHRS, CDR2 YFSETQ.

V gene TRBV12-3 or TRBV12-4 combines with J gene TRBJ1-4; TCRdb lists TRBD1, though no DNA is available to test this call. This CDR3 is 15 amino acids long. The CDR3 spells CASSPRGGRGEKLFF.

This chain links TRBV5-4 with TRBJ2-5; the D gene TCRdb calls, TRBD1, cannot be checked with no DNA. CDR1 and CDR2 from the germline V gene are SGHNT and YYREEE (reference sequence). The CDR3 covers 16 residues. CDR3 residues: CASSGRDRGIQETQYF.

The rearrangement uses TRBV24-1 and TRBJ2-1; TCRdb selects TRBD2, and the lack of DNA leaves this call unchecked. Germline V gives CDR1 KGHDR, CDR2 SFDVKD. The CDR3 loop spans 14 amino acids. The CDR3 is CATRGGLGDDEQFF.

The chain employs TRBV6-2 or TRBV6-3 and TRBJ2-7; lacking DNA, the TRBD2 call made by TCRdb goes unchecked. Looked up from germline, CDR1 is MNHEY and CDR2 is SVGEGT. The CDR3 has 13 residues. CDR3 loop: CASMGLAIYEQYF.

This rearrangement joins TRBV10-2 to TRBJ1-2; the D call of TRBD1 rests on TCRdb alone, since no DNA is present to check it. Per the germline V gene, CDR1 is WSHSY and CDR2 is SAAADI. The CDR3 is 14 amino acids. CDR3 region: CASSEFSGGDGYTF.

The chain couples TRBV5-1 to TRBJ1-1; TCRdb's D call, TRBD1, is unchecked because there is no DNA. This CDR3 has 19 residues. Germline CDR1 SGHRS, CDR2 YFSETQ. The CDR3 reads CASSLASGTGGGGSTEAFF.

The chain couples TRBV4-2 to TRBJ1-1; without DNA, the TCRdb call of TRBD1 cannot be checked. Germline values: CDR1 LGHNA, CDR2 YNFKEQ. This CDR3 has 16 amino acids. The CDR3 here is CASSKDRDAYNTEAFF.

CDR3: CASSPAGGPGETQYF. The chain is built from TRBV18 and TRBJ2-5; without DNA, the TCRdb call of TRBD2 cannot be checked. Germline CDR1 reads KGHSH; CDR2 reads LQKENI. The CDR3 length is 15 residues.

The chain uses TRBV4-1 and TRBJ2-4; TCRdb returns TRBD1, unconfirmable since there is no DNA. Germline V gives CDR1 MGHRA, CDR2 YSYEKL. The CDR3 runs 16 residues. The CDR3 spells CASSRDRDTGKNIQYF.

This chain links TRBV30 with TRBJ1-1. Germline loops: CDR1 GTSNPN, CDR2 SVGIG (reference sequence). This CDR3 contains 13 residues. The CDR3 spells CAWILGGSTEAFF.

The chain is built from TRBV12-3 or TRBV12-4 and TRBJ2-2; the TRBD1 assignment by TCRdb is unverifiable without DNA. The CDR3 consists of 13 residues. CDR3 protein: CASSRPGAGELFF.

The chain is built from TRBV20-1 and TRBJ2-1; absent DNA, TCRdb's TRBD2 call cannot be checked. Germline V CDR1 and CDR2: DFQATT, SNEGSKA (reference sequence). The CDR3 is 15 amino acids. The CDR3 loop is CSARDMASAPNEQFF.